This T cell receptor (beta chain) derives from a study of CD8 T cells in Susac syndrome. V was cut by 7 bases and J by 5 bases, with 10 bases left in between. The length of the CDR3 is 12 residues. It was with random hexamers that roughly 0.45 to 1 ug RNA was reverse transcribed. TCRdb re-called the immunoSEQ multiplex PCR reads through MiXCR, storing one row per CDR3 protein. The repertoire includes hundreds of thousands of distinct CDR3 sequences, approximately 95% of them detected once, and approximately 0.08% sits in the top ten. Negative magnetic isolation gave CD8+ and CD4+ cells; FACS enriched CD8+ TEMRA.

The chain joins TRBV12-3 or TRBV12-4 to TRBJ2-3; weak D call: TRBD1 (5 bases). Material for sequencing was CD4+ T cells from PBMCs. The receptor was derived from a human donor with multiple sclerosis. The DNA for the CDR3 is TGTGCCAGCACCCCCCAGGGAGATACGCAGTATTTT. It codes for CASTPQGDTQYF.